This TCR beta chain stems from a study of blood T cells in healthy people across ages. Sample-barcoded 5' priming and a J-beta primer mix drove a second PCR of roughly 6 to 12 cycles. Each CDR3 protein is one row after TCRdb ran MiXCR on the 5' RACE reads. The sample lists some 900,000 distinct CDR3 sequences, 45% to 50% seen once, with roughly 13% in the top ten. Germline-derived CDR1 and CDR2 are SGHDT and YYEEEE. CDR3 size: 13 residues. V trimming: 4 bases; J trimming: 6 bases; junction bases outside the gene matches: 3. This clonotype was detected many times. Its antigen is currently unknown. The study recruited healthy Caucasian donors from Russia who were aged roughly 6 to 95. PBMCs numbering at least 7 million were isolated per sample. Findings and limits, study-wide: Aged donors had fewer naive CD4+ cells and lower diversity than long-lived donors.

The chain carries TRBV5-6 and TRBJ2-1, with 8 bases aligning to TRBD2. The TCR originated in a young man in good health. The sequenced sample was blood. DNA for the CDR3: TGTGCCAGCAGCCCGGGGGGGCTCAATGAGCAGTTCTTC. This sequence encodes CASSPGGLNEQFF.